Sequencing of this T cell receptor beta chain was carried out in a study of cytomegalovirus exposure and HLA in healthy donors. Study-wide results and limits: Later, TCR association rates were found to vary by HLA locus, highest for DRB1 and lowest for HLA-C. Over 150 TCR beta chains were listed as cytomegalovirus-associated. A later analysis found common viral pathogens apparently linked to several of the most significant clusters.

Healthy bone marrow donors supplied every sample. Trimming removed 0 bases at V and 9 bases at J, with 9 bases between. CDR1 and CDR2 (germline): MNHNY, SVGAGI (reference sequence). CDR3 length: 14 amino acids. Vbeta (60) and Jbeta (13) primers were used in the PCR. The method was immunoSEQ multiplex PCR; TCRdb's version includes in-frame clones alone and lacks a portion of them. The sample has 150,000 to 200,000 clones, just under 80% seen once. Concerning this clone itself: The target antigen is unknown.

The rearrangement links TRBV6-6 to TRBJ1-6, with D perhaps TRBD1 (5 bases). Sequenced sample: PBMCs. The source of this sequence is a woman aged 45-60 years in good health and CMV-seropositive. The CDR3 loop reads CASSYSQGGSPLHF. The CDR3 nucleotides read TGTGCCAGCAGTTACTCGCAGGGTGGTTCACCCCTCCACTTT.